Listed here is a single T cell receptor (beta chain). The clone's antigen remains unknown. Per-base qualities were not stored, and no clone one base away is much larger. The data stem from a study of somatic mutations in cytotoxic T cells in rheumatoid arthritis (dated by TCRdb to the late 2010s). For the wider study: Before any treatment started and right after they were diagnosed, patients gave peripheral blood samples (roughly 32 ml EDTA). A FACSAria II or Sony SH800 was used to flow-sort some V beta antibody-stained T-cell populations at nearly 100% purity, and TCRB sequencing was also done on sorted V beta1+ cells. To characterize clonality, the study used TCRB deep sequencing while asking whether somatic mutations are carried by expanded CD8+ T-cell clones in newly diagnosed, untreated rheumatoid arthritis. TCRB deep sequencing was performed for roughly 69 rheumatoid arthritis patients and around 22 healthy controls. Patients and controls did not essentially differ in median age, which was nearly identical between the groups. Broad study findings and their caveats: In about an eighth of the roughly 60 patients, more than 20% of CD8+ cells belonged to the largest CD8+ clone, while several identical CD8+ TCRB sequences were shared between blood and synovial fluid. The finding that TRBV07 was slightly underrepresented in patients was left unadjusted for multiple comparisons. Rheumatoid arthritis patients and age-matched healthy controls did not significantly differ in CD8+ T-cell clonality. An increase of CD8+ clonality with age was seen in patients (Spearman r ~ 0.49) but not in healthy controls. The expanded CD8+ clones had unknown antigen targets, and not appearing in virus-specific databases did not rule out that they were virus-specific.

TCRB CDR3 sequencing used the immunoSEQ assay on genomic DNA. In the original analysis: When patient CD8+ clones exceeding 1% were checked against published virus-specific TCRB sequences, only a few matched. Only productive TCRB rearrangements were included in the analyses. Clonality was calculated as a Shannon entropy-based productive clonality index, and a clone was defined by a unique TCRB CDR3 sequence. Repertoire overlap between two samples was calculated from the template counts of each clone relative to total templates per sample. Flow cytometry-measured V-gene usage correlated with V-gene usage from TCRB sequencing, with a Spearman r of about 0.56. TCRdb holds this immuneACCESS table with in-frame rearrangements only. Some clones are missing; in checked studies, unresolved V genes explain under half, and the rest has no known cause. Clone size and the V and J calls come from that table; the DNA yielded D and trimming. For this sample there are 15,000 to 20,000 clones; approximately 75% appear just once. Around an eighth of the sample comes from the top ten.

V is cut by 6 bases and J by 5 bases, and the space between the germline ends is 7 bases. Taken from cysteine to phenylalanine, the CDR3 has 11 residues. Only CDR3 DNA remains: 33 bases, in frame from the first base. The germline V gene encodes CDR1 MDHEN and CDR2 SYDVKM. Positive magnetic bead selection on an AutoMACS was used to isolate CD4+ and CD8+ cells, with flow cytometry used to check purity. Initial screening for clonal expansions relied on flow cytometry with a TCR V beta antibody panel, after which sorted CD8+ fractions underwent TCRB deep sequencing for characterization. Peripheral blood mononuclear cells were isolated by Ficoll-Paque PLUS density gradient separation. DNA was extracted from CD4-enriched, CD8-enriched or PBMC samples with Nucleospin Tissue or Tissue XS kits and quantified with a Qubit 2.0 fluorometer.

The sequence is built from TRBV28 and TRBJ2-5, with no D gene named confidently. The clonotype was recovered from an adult with rheumatoid arthritis. The sequencing input was CD8+ T cells sorted from blood. The CDR3 here reads CASRYGETQYF. The base sequence is TGTGCCAGCAGATACGGGGAGACCCAGTACTTC.